This T cell receptor (beta chain) was sequenced in a study of T cells after yellow fever vaccination. The table lists this clonotype with many counts. The antigen is undetermined. Production of TCR cDNA was by 5'RACE template switching, which also added a universal primer site and UMIs. TCRdb re-called the 5' RACE reads with MiXCR, one entry per CDR3 protein. The sample yields about 340,000 distinct CDR3 sequences, about 4% seen once. Findings and caveats of the study: It was a small share of clonotypes that appeared in both CD4 and CD8 compartments. Reappearance after the booster was seen for most primary-vaccination clones, at 95% to 96% CD4 and 70% to 90% CD8.

This specimen was PBMCs, taken 5 days after the yellow fever booster vaccination. The receptor was derived from a young man who received the YFV17D yellow fever vaccine.

The CDR3 coding sequence is TGTGCCAGCAGCGCTGGGACCGGGGAGCTGTTTTTT. Encoded protein: CASSAGTGELFF. This chain uses TRBV9 with TRBJ2-2; D not resolved. The V end was cut by 3 bases, the J end by 5 bases, with 5 bases between. CDR3 size: 12 residues. Germline loops: CDR1 SGDLS, CDR2 YYNGEE.